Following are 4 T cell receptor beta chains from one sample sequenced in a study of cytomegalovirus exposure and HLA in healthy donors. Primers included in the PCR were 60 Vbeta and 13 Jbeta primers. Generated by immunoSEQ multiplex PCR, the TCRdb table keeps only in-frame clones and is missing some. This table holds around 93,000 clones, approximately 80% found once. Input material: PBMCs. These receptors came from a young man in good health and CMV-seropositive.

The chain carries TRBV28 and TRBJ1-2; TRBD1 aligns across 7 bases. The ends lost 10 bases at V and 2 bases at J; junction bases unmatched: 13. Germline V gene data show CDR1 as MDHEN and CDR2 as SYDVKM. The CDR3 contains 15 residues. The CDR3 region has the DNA TGTGCCATCCCTGGCCCAGGACAGGCGAACTATGGCTACACCTTC. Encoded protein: CAIPGPGQANYGYTF.

CDR3 loop: CATSGAGWAKNIQYF. The DNA for the CDR3 is TGTGCCACCAGTGGCGCGGGGTGGGCCAAAAACATTCAGTACTTC. V usage is TRBV15 and J usage is TRBJ2-4; tentative D call: TRBD2 (6 bases). Germline CDR1 and CDR2: LNHNV and YYDKDF (reference sequence). V was cut by 6 bases and J by 1 base, with 13 bases left in between. The CDR3 runs 15 residues.

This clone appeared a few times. In DNA form, the CDR3 reads TGCGCCAGCAGCCAGGGGGCCTGGACAGGGAATGAAAAACTGTTTTTT. Its protein product is CASSQGAWTGNEKLFF. The V gene is TRBV4-1, the J gene TRBJ1-4; 8 bases line up with TRBD1. The CDR3 length is 16 residues. J lost 5 bases, V lost 3 bases, and 8 bases had no gene match. Germline V CDR1 and CDR2: MGHRA, YSYEKL.

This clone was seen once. This chain's CDR3 is CASSQERGSSYNEQFF. The DNA for the CDR3 is TGTGCCAGCAGCCAAGAGCGGGGAAGCTCCTACAATGAGCAGTTCTTC. The chain has TRBV14 and TRBJ2-1; the D gene is possibly TRBD2 (6 bases). The CDR3 runs to 16 residues. Germline CDR1 reads SGHDN; CDR2 reads FVKESK. The V end was cut by 0 bases, the J end by 0 bases, with 9 bases between. Together with reference TRBV14 and TRBJ2-1, the CDR3 gives the full variable domain: EAGVTQFPSHSVIEKGQTVTLRCDPISGHDNLYWYRRVMGKEIKFLLHFVKESKQDESGMPNNRFLAERTGGTYSTLKVQPAELEDSGVYFCASSQERGSSYNEQFFGPGTRLTVL.